Below are 29 T cell receptor beta chains sequenced from a single sample in a study of beta chain features in type 1 diabetes. The sequenced template was cDNA made from the entire isolated RNA. TCRdb's copy holds only in-frame clones and misses some; the assay was immunoSEQ multiplex PCR. The sample yields around 300,000 clones, more than 9.5% seen once. The specimen sequenced was naive CD4+ T cells from blood. The receptors were sampled from a young woman in good health.

This clone was seen only a few times. One junction end disagrees with the germline gene, perhaps due to a read error. V and J are TRBV2 and TRBJ2-5, with 11 positions matching TRBD2. The CDR3 is 14 residues long. Germline V gene sequence: CDR1 SNHLY, CDR2 FYNNEI. This CDR3 is CASSDGTSGSPTHF. DNA for the CDR3: TGTGCCAGCAGTGACGGTACTAGCGGGAGTCCGACCCACTTC.

V gene TRBV29-1 combines with J gene TRBJ2-2, with 10 bases fitting TRBD2. Germline V CDR1 and CDR2: SQVTM, ANQGSEA. J was trimmed by 1 base and V by 5 bases; bases with no gene match: 1. This CDR3 contains 14 residues. CDR3 sequence reads: CSVWTSGNTGELFF. CDR3 in DNA: TGCAGCGTTTGGACTAGCGGGAACACCGGGGAGCTGTTTTTT.

The chain carries TRBV19 and TRBJ2-5; 9 bases are a match to TRBD2. V lost 5 bases, J lost 5 bases, and 9 bases stayed unmatched. The germline CDR1 and CDR2 sequences are LNHDA and SQIVND (reference sequence). The CDR3 has 15 residues. The CDR3 DNA reads TGTGCCAGTAGTCCAACGGGACTAGCAAGGGAGACCCAGTACTTC. This encodes CASSPTGLARETQYF.

This clone was seen a handful of times. The chain couples TRBV4-1 to TRBJ2-1; maybe TRBD2 (5 bases). V was shortened by 4 bases and J by 0 bases, with 13 bases between the two germline ends. There are 16 residues in the CDR3. The germline V gene has CDR1 MGHRA and CDR2 YSYEKL. The CDR3 loop is CASSLVVRGSYNEQFF. CDR3 nucleotides: TGCGCCAGCAGCCTAGTTGTTCGGGGCTCCTACAATGAGCAGTTCTTC.

This clone was detected a few times. The chain couples TRBV7-3 to TRBJ2-1; D is unclear. Per germline, CDR1 SGHTA and CDR2 FQGTGA. Trimming left V 6 bases short and J 6 bases short, with 9 bases between. The CDR3 covers 12 residues. The CDR3 region is CASSGVTNEQFF. CDR3 coding DNA: TGTGCCAGCAGTGGAGTAACCAATGAGCAGTTCTTC.

The chain combines TRBV7-2 with TRBJ2-3; the match to TRBD2 covers 15 bases. The CDR3 loop spans 18 amino acids. Trimming at V came to 4 bases and at J to 4 bases, leaving 9 bases not matched to a gene. The germline V gene has CDR1 SGHTA and CDR2 FQGNSA. The chain's CDR3 is CASSSPGTSGRFSDTQYF. The CDR3 DNA follows: TGTGCCAGCAGCTCGCCCGGGACTAGCGGGAGGTTTTCAGATACGCAGTATTTT.

This chain uses TRBV7-2 with TRBJ2-1; tentatively, D is TRBD2 (7 bases). The V end was cut by 6 bases, the J end by 5 bases, with 20 bases between. Germline CDR1 reads SGHTA; CDR2 reads FQGNSA. CDR3 length: 16 residues. The CDR3 spells CASRPIGGGGHNEQFF. For the CDR3, the DNA is TGTGCCAGCAGGCCAATTGGAGGGGGGGGCCACAATGAGCAGTTCTTC.

This clone was counted a few times. This chain joins TRBV20-1 and TRBJ2-7; D perhaps matches TRBD1 (5 bases). V was cut by 5 bases and J by 6 bases, with 5 bases left in between. CDR1 is DFQATT, CDR2 SNEGSKA, per germline (reference sequence). This CDR3 region has 9 residues. The CDR3 reads CSAGAEQYF. DNA of the CDR3: TGCAGTGCTGGGGCCGAGCAGTACTTC.

This clone was detected a few times. The chain uses TRBV29-1 and TRBJ1-5, with D unresolved. Germline assignment: CDR1 SQVTM and CDR2 ANQGSEA. This CDR3 has 14 residues. V lost 1 base and J lost 0, with 7 bases in between. DNA for the CDR3: TGCAGCGTTGAAGGGACTGGTAGCAATCAGCCCCAGCATTTT. As protein: CSVEGTGSNQPQHF.

The genes are TRBV15 and TRBJ2-7; 11 nucleotides match TRBD2. The V and J ends lost 4 bases and 4 bases, in that order; junction bases with no gene match: 6. CDR1 and CDR2 from the germline V gene are LNHNV and YYDKDF (reference sequence). The CDR3 spans 15 residues. CDR3 sequence (DNA): TGTGCCACCAGCAAACTAGCGGGAGCCCCTTACGAGCAGTACTTC. Protein product: CATSKLAGAPYEQYF.

This chain uses TRBV5-1 with TRBJ1-1; maybe TRBD1 (6 bases). The ends were cut back, 7 bases at V and 5 bases at J, with 15 bases in the middle. The CDR3 spans 13 residues. Germline V gene data show CDR1 as SGHRS and CDR2 as YFSETQ. CDR3 amino acids: CASGRGAGTEAFF. CDR3 DNA sequence: TGCGCCAGCGGGCGGGGGGCTGGAACTGAAGCTTTCTTT.

The chain combines TRBV7-9 with TRBJ2-7; possible D gene TRBD1, 6 bases. There are 14 residues in the CDR3. Deletions cut 5 bases from V and 6 bases from J, with 17 bases between. CDR1 SEHNR and CDR2 FQNEAQ come from the germline V gene (reference sequence). CDR3 protein: CASSLYGVGGEQYF. The CDR3 DNA sequence: TGTGCCAGCAGCCTTTACGGCGTAGGGGGCGAGCAGTACTTC.

This clone was seen more than once but under ten times. V usage is TRBV4-2 and J usage is TRBJ1-1; 10 positions agree with TRBD1. The germline V gene has CDR1 LGHNA and CDR2 YNFKEQ. J was trimmed by 7 bases and V by 1 base; bases with no gene match: 6. CDR3 length equals 15 residues. In nucleotides, the CDR3 is TGTGCCAGCAGCCAAGGCTCGGGACAGGGGAATGAAGCTTTCTTT. It encodes CASSQGSGQGNEAFF.

The rearrangement uses TRBV18 and TRBJ2-1, with TRBD1 identical over 9 bases. The germline gives CDR1 KGHSH, CDR2 LQKENI. With V trimmed by 2 bases and J by 6 bases, 8 bases remained unmatched. This CDR3 comprises 16 residues. The CDR3 reads CASSPIRTGAGNEQFF. The CDR3 DNA is TGTGCCAGCTCACCAATTCGGACAGGGGCTGGCAATGAGCAGTTCTTC. The full variable domain, in which reference TRBV18 and TRBJ2-1 provide the parts outside the CDR3, is NAGVMQNPRHLVRRRGQEARLRCSPMKGHSHVYWYRQLPEEGLKFMVYLQKENIIDESGMPKERFSAEFPKEGPSILRIQQVVRGDSAAYFCASSPIRTGAGNEQFFGPGTRLTVL.

This clone was recorded a few times. The rearrangement links TRBV28 to TRBJ1-5, with no clear D. The length of the CDR3 is 16 residues. Germline V gene sequence: CDR1 MDHEN, CDR2 SYDVKM. The V and J ends lost 6 bases and 6 bases respectively, with 21 bases between them. CDR3 region: CASSTWASGISQPQHF. In DNA, the CDR3 is TGTGCCAGCAGCACCTGGGCCAGCGGAATTAGTCAGCCCCAGCATTTT. Full variable domain (remainder filled in from reference TRBV28 and TRBJ1-5): DVKVTQSSRYLVKRTGEKVFLECVQDMDHENMFWYRQDPGLGLRLIYFSYDVKMKEKGDIPEGYSVSREKKERFSLILESASTNQTSMYLCASSTWASGISQPQHFGDGTRLSIL.

This clone has more than one count but fewer than ten. This chain joins TRBV11-3 and TRBJ2-3; 7 bases map to TRBD1. Losses at the gene ends were 5 bases for V and 0 bases for J; bases not matched to a gene: 8. Germline loops: CDR1 SGHNT, CDR2 YENEEA. This CDR3 comprises 16 residues. The CDR3 sequence is CASSLRTGFSTDTQYF. The DNA of the CDR3 is TGTGCCAGCAGCCTAAGGACAGGATTTAGCACAGATACGCAGTATTTT.

The CDR3 sequence is CASRGTSGRATGANVLTF. Written as DNA, the CDR3 is TGTGCCAGCAGGGGGACTAGCGGGAGGGCCACTGGGGCCAACGTCCTGACTTTC. The V and J genes are TRBV5-4 and TRBJ2-6; 16 bases are a match to TRBD2. Trimming cost V 5 bases and J 2 bases; bases outside gene matches: 4. Germline assignment: CDR1 SGHNT and CDR2 YYREEE (reference sequence). The CDR3 consists of 18 residues.

This clone appeared a few times. The rearrangement links TRBV29-1 to TRBJ2-7; D remains ambiguous. Germline CDR1 SQVTM, CDR2 ANQGSEA. V dropped 2 bases and J dropped 4 bases, with 6 bases sitting between them. CDR3 length: 11 amino acids. The CDR3 region has the DNA TGCAGCGTTGAAAACAGTTACGAGCAGTACTTC. It encodes CSVENSYEQYF.

This clone was observed a handful of times. This chain links TRBV4-2 with TRBJ2-7; D perhaps matches TRBD2 (7 bases). The CDR3 is made up of 16 amino acids. The V gene's germline CDR1 is LGHNA and CDR2 YNFKEQ. Trimming removed 3 bases at V and 7 bases at J, with 22 bases between. CDR3 protein: CASSQVPDGGQGEQYF. CDR3 in DNA: TGTGCCAGCAGCCAGGTCCCAGACGGGGGGCAGGGTGAGCAGTACTTC.

The chain employs TRBV7-2 and TRBJ2-7; TRBD1 agrees at 9 bases. V lost 5 bases and J lost 5; bases outside the gene matches: 7. The length of the CDR3 is 14 residues. The germline CDR1 and CDR2 sequences are SGHTA and FQGNSA. The DNA of the CDR3 is TGTGCCAGCAGCCCATGGACAGGGGCCCACGAGCAGTACTTC. This translates into CASSPWTGAHEQYF.

This clone has more than one count but fewer than ten. CDR3 region: CSVRLAGGPNEQFF. In DNA, the CDR3 is TGCAGCGTTAGACTAGCGGGAGGGCCGAATGAGCAGTTCTTC. The V gene is TRBV29-1, the J gene TRBJ2-1, with TRBD2 matching 14 bases. The CDR3 is 14 amino acids. V lost 5 bases and J lost 7; bases outside the gene matches: 4. Germline CDR1 reads SQVTM; CDR2 reads ANQGSEA.

The chain carries TRBV30 and TRBJ1-5, with 10 bases fitting TRBD1. V shed 3 bases, J shed 7 bases, and the junction held 3 bases outside the gene matches. CDR1 is GTSNPN, CDR2 SVGIG, per germline (reference sequence). The CDR3 has 13 residues. In DNA, the CDR3 is TGTGCCTGGAGGGGACAGGGGAACCAGCCCCAGCATTTT. Its translation is CAWRGQGNQPQHF.

This clone was seen a few times. The J gene is TRBJ2-6, the V gene TRBV19; TRBD1 might be the D (5 bases). The germline CDR1 and CDR2 sequences are LNHDA and SQIVND (reference sequence). The V and J ends lost 2 bases and 9 bases respectively, with 14 bases between them. The CDR3 contains 15 residues. This CDR3 reads CASSIIRQGNNVLTF. CDR3 nucleotide sequence: TGTGCCAGTAGTATAATAAGGCAGGGAAACAACGTCCTGACTTTC.

The chain carries TRBV5-1 and TRBJ2-7; D call uncertain. With 5 bases removed from V and 0 bases from J, the gap between germline ends came to 12 bases. In germline, CDR1 is SGHRS, CDR2 YFSETQ. This CDR3 contains 14 residues. CDR3 coding DNA: TGCGCCAGCAGTAGAGACACCGACTCCTACGAGCAGTACTTC. Translated: CASSRDTDSYEQYF.

The V and J genes are TRBV25-1 and TRBJ2-1; 7 positions match TRBD1. Germline lookup yields CDR1 MGHDK and CDR2 SYGVNS. The trim removed 3 bases at V and 3 bases at J, leaving 8 bases unmatched. The CDR3 totals 16 residues. The CDR3 DNA follows: TGTGCCAGCAGTGACCCGACAGGGCAAAGCTACAATGAGCAGTTCTTC. Its translation: CASSDPTGQSYNEQFF.

This rearrangement joins TRBV5-4 to TRBJ2-7; D not certain. Germline CDR1 is SGHNT and CDR2 is YYREEE (reference sequence). V was cut by 1 base and J by 3 bases, with 14 bases left in between. This CDR3 has 15 residues. The CDR3 sequence: CASSLFLSKSYEQYF. CDR3 DNA sequence: TGTGCCAGCAGCTTGTTTTTGTCTAAAAGCTACGAGCAGTACTTC.

This clone was detected only a few times. The chain recombines TRBV9 with TRBJ2-1; possibly TRBD2 for D (6 bases). V was trimmed by 6 bases and J by 6 bases, leaving 16 bases between them. CDR1 and CDR2 from the germline V gene are SGDLS and YYNGEE. This CDR3 is built from 14 residues. DNA for the CDR3: TGTGCCAGCAACCTCGGGACTCCGTCCAATGAGCAGTTCTTC. Protein product: CASNLGTPSNEQFF.

This clone has just a few counts. The V gene is TRBV10-3, the J gene TRBJ2-7; 8 bases map to TRBD2. The trim removed 8 bases at V and 6 bases at J, leaving 9 bases unmatched. Germline V CDR1 and CDR2: ENHRY, SYGVKD. The CDR3 contains 13 residues. This chain's CDR3 is CAIWGGRRGEQYF. The CDR3 DNA sequence: TGTGCCATCTGGGGCGGGAGGCGCGGCGAGCAGTACTTC.

The chain is built from TRBV19 and TRBJ2-3; 9 nucleotides agree with TRBD2. The CDR3 length is 16 residues. Germline CDR1 LNHDA, CDR2 SQIVND (reference sequence). Trimming removed 3 bases from V and 2 bases from J; junction bases left unmatched: 6. The CDR3 is CASSISSGRPTDTQYF. As DNA, the CDR3 is TGTGCCAGTAGTATTTCCAGCGGGAGGCCCACAGATACGCAGTATTTT.